This entry lists 14 T cell receptor beta chains sequenced from one sample in a study of T cell responses to AZD1222 COVID-19 vaccine. Generated by immunoSEQ multiplex PCR, the TCRdb table keeps only in-frame clones and is missing some. The sample lists approximately 89,000 clones; about 88% were seen once. This specimen was peripheral blood, taken on day 0 of AZD1222 vaccination. The receptors here all came from an adult in good health.

CDR3 bases: TGCGCCAGCAGCCAAGATCGGGGGACAGGCGTTAGGAACACTGAAGCTTTCTTT. Protein: CASSQDRGTGVRNTEAFF. The chain is built from TRBV4-1 and TRBJ1-1, with TRBD1 matching 8 bases. Per the germline V gene, CDR1 is MGHRA and CDR2 is YSYEKL. This CDR3 comprises 18 residues. J lost 1 base, V lost 0 bases, and 10 bases had no gene match.

The rearrangement uses TRBV5-1 and TRBJ2-5; TRBD2 matches 8 bases. The CDR3 is made up of 15 amino acids. Per the germline V gene, CDR1 is SGHRS and CDR2 is YFSETQ. J lost 3 bases, V lost 2 bases, and 6 bases had no gene match. CDR3 DNA: TGCGCCAGCAGCTTCAATAGCGGGACTAAAGAGACCCAGTACTTC. Amino acids: CASSFNSGTKETQYF.

This sequence joins TRBV4-1 and TRBJ2-2, with D possibly being TRBD2 (6 bases). Per the germline V gene, CDR1 is MGHRA and CDR2 is YSYEKL. The CDR3 has 16 amino acids. V lost 3 bases to trimming and J lost 2 bases, with 13 bases between them. The CDR3 DNA sequence: TGCGCCAGCAGCCATTGGGCTAGCGCTAACACCGGGGAGCTGTTTTTT. Translation: CASSHWASANTGELFF.

The CDR3 DNA sequence: TGTGCCAGCAGTTTGTACCGGGACGGTAACTATGGCTACACCTTC. This codes for CASSLYRDGNYGYTF. V and J are TRBV28 and TRBJ1-2; tentatively, D is TRBD1 (5 bases). There are 15 residues in the CDR3. V was clipped by 3 bases and J by 1 base, with 12 bases between them. Germline V gene sequence: CDR1 MDHEN, CDR2 SYDVKM.

In this sample, this clone turned up a few times. The rearrangement joins TRBV20-1 to TRBJ1-1; TRBD1 matches 10 bases. V was pared by 3 bases and J by 4 bases, with 5 bases of the junction left unmatched. Germline V gives CDR1 DFQATT, CDR2 SNEGSKA (reference sequence). This CDR3 is 14 amino acids long. In DNA form, the CDR3 reads TGCAGTGCTAGTGCGGGACAGGGGTTCACTGAAGCTTTCTTT. Its translation: CSASAGQGFTEAFF.

The chain is built from TRBV21-1 and TRBJ1-1; the table's D call, TRBD1, was not checked against the DNA. TRBV21-1 is a pseudogene. The CDR3 length is 15 residues. Here the CDR3 DNA reads TGTGCCAGCAGGAAAGGACAGGGCCCGAACACTGAAGCTTTCTTT. Its protein is CASRKGQGPNTEAFF.

The rearrangement joins TRBV3-1 (or the pseudogene TRBV3-2) to TRBJ1-2; D call uncertain. Per germline, CDR1 LGHDT and CDR2 YNNKEL (reference sequence). V was cut by 6 bases and J by 8 bases, with 19 bases left in between. The CDR3 runs to 14 residues. In nucleotides, the CDR3 is TGTGCCAGCAGTCGGACGGCCACGGGTGACGGCTACACCTTC. Amino acid sequence: CASSRTATGDGYTF.

This rearrangement joins TRBV3-1 (or the pseudogene TRBV3-2) to TRBJ1-5; maybe TRBD1 (5 bases). V gave up 1 base and J gave up 3 bases, with 7 bases separating them. There are 14 residues in the CDR3. From germline, CDR1 is LGHDT and CDR2 YNNKEL (reference sequence). Here the CDR3 reads CASSQAGINQPQHF. The CDR3 DNA reads as TGTGCCAGCAGCCAAGCAGGGATCAATCAGCCCCAGCATTTT.

This chain uses TRBV6-5 with TRBJ2-2; no definite D call. With 0 bases removed from V and 10 bases from J, the gap between germline ends came to 9 bases. Germline-derived CDR1 and CDR2 are MNHEY and SVGAGI. This CDR3 is 13 amino acids long. The CDR3 protein is CASSYSRQVELFF. CDR3 nucleotides: TGTGCCAGCAGTTACTCTCGTCAAGTGGAGCTGTTTTTT.

A word on this clone: The DNA is left out, because the CDR3 cannot be placed on it with certainty; the CDR3 is given as TCRdb lists it. This rearrangement joins TRBV19 to TRBJ2-7; TRBD1 is the table's D call, not checked against the DNA. The CDR3 is 14 residues long, counting both termini. The germline CDR1 and CDR2 sequences are LNHDA and SQIVND (reference sequence). CDR3 residues: CASSVAVFSYEQYF.

The CDR3 region has the DNA TGTGCCAGTAGTATAACTAGCGGGGGCCGACAGACCCAGTACTTC. Its translation: CASSITSGGRQTQYF. The genes are TRBV19 and TRBJ2-5; the match to TRBD2 covers 11 bases. This CDR3 region has 15 residues. In germline, CDR1 is LNHDA, CDR2 SQIVND (reference sequence). The J segment lost 6 bases and the V segment lost 2 bases, leaving 5 bases of the junction unmatched.

The J gene is TRBJ2-5, the V gene TRBV4-3; D may be TRBD2 (6 bases). Germline V gives CDR1 LGHNA, CDR2 YSLEER. This CDR3 comprises 14 residues. With 4 bases removed from V and 5 bases from J, the gap between germline ends came to 14 bases. CDR3 nucleotides: TGCGCCAGCAGCCGCGGGGTGGGGCCGGAGACCCAGTACTTC. It encodes CASSRGVGPETQYF.

The gene calls are TRBV2 and TRBJ2-5; possibly TRBD1 or TRBD2 for D (5 bases each). Per the germline V gene, CDR1 is SNHLY and CDR2 is FYNNEI. V gave up 6 bases and J gave up 2 bases, with 10 bases separating them. The CDR3 consists of 13 residues. CDR3 sequence reads: CASRRGLQETQYF. Here the CDR3 DNA reads TGTGCCAGCAGGAGGGGTCTGCAAGAGACCCAGTACTTC.

This chain uses TRBV7-2 with TRBJ1-3; D ambiguous. Germline V gene data show CDR1 as SGHTA and CDR2 as FQGNSA. The CDR3 contains 14 residues. Trimming removed 2 bases from V and 1 base from J, with 6 bases in between. The CDR3 DNA reads TGTGCCAGCAGCTTAATAATGTCTGGAAACACCATATATTTT. Translated: CASSLIMSGNTIYF.